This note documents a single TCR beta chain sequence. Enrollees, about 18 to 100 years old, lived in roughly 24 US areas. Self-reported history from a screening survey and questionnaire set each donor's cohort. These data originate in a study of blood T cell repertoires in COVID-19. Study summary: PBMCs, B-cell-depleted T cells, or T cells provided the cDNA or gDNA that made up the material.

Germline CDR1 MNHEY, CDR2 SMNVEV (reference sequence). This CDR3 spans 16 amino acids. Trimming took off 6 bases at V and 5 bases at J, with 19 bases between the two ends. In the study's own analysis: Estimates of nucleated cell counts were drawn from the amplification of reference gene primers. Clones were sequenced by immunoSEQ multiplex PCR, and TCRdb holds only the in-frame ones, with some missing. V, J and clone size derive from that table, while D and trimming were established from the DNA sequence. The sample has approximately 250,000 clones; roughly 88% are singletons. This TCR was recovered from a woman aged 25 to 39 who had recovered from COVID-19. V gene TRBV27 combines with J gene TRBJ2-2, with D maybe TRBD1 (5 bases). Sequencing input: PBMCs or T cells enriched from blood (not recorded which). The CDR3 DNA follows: TGTGCCAGCAGCCCTCTTGACAGAACTGGTACCGGGGAGCTGTTTTTT. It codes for CASSPLDRTGTGELFF.